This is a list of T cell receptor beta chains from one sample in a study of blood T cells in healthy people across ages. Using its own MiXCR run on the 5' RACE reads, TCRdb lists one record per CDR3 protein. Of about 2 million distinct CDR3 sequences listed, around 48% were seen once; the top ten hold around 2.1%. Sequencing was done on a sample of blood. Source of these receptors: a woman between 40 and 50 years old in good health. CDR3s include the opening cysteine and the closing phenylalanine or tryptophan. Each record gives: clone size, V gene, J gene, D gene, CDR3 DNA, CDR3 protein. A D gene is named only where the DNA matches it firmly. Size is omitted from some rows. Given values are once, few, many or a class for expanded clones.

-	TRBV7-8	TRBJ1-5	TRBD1	TGTGCCAGCAGCTCACTGACGACAGGGGTTAGCAATCAGCCCCAGCATTTT	CASSSLTTGVSNQPQHF
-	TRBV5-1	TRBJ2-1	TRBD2	TGCGCCAGCAGCTTAGCGGGGTTCCCGAGTATGCGGTTCTTC	CASSLAGFPSMRFF
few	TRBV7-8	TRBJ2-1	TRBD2	TGTGCCAGCAGCTTCTCCGGGACTAGCGGGGGGGCCAATGAGCAGTTCTTC	CASSFSGTSGGANEQFF
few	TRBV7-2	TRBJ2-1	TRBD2	TGTGCCAGCAGCTTAGCGGGACTAGCGGACTTCTACAATGAGCAGTTCTTC	CASSLAGLADFYNEQFF
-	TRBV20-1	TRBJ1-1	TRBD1	TGCAGTGCTAGACAGGGGGAAGTTACTGAAGCTTTCTTT	CSARQGEVTEAFF
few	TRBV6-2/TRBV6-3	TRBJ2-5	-	TGTGCCAGCAGCGCCGGGGGTGCTAAGGAGACCCAGTACTTC	CASSAGGAKETQYF
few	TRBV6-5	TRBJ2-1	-	TGTGCCAGCAGTTACTCGCGGGGTACTCCCTACAATGAGCAGTTCTTC	CASSYSRGTPYNEQFF
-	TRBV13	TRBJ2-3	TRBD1	TGTGCCTGCAGCCCGACAGGGGGAGATACGCAGTATTTT	CACSPTGGDTQYF
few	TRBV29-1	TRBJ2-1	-	TGCAGCGTGGGGGATGGGGTTTACGAGTACAATGAGCAGTTCTTC	CSVGDGVYEYNEQFF
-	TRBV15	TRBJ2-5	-	TGTGCCACCAGCAGAGATTCGGGAAGGGCGCAAGAGACCCAGTACTTC	CATSRDSGRAQETQYF